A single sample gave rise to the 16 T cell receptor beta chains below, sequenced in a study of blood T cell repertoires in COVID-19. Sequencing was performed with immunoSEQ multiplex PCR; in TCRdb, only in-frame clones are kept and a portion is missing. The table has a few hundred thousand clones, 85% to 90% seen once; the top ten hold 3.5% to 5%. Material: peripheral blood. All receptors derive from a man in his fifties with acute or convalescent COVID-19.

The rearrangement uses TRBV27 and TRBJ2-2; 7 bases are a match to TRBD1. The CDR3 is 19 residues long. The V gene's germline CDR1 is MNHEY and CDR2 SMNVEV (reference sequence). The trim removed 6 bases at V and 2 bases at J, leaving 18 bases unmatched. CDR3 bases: TGTGCCAGCAGCCCCCCATATCCCGGGACAGAGCCTAACACCGGGGAGCTGTTTTTT. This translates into CASSPPYPGTEPNTGELFF.

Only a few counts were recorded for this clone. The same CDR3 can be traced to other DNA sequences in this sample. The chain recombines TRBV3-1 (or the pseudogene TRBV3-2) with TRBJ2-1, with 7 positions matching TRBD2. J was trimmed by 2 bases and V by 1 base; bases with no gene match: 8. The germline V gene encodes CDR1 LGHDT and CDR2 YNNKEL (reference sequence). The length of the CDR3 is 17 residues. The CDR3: CASSQGTGRGPYNEQFF. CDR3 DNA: TGTGCCAGCAGCCAAGGGACTGGGAGGGGACCCTACAATGAGCAGTTCTTC.

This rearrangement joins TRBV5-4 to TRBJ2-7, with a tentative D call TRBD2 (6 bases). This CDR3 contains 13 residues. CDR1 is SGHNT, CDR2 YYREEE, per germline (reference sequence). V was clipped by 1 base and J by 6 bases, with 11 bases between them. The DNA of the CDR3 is TGTGCCAGCAGCTTGAGCCGGGGAGGCGAGCAGTACTTC. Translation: CASSLSRGGEQYF.

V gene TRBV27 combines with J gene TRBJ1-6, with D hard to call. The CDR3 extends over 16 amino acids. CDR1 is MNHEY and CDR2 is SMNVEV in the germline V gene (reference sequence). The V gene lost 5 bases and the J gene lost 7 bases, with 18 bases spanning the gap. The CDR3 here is CASSPLMRAQNSPLHF. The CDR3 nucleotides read TGTGCCAGCAGTCCCCTAATGCGGGCTCAGAATTCACCCCTCCACTTT.

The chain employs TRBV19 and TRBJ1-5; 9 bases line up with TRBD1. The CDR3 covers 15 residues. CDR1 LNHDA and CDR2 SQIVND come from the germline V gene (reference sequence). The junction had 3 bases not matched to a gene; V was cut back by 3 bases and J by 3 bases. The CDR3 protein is CASSIRDRVNQPQHF. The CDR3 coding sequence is TGTGCCAGTAGTATCCGGGACAGGGTCAATCAGCCCCAGCATTTT.

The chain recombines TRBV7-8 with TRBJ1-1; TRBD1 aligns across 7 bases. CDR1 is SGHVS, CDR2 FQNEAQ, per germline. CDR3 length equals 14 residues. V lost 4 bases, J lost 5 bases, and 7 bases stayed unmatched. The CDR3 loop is CASSSPGGITEAFF. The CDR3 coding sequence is TGTGCCAGCAGCTCGCCAGGGGGTATTACTGAAGCTTTCTTT. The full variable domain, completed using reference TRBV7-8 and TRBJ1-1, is GAGVSQSPRYKVAKRGQDVALRCDPISGHVSLFWYQQALGQGPEFLTYFQNEAQLDKSGLPSDRFFAERPEGSVSTLKIQRTQQEDSAVYLCASSSPGGITEAFFGQGTRLTVV.

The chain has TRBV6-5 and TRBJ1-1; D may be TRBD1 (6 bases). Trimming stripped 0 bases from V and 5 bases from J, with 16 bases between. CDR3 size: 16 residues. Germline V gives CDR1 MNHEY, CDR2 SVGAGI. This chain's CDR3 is CASSYSSSGQGTEAFF. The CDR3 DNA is TGTGCCAGCAGTTACTCGAGTTCGGGGCAGGGGACTGAAGCTTTCTTT.

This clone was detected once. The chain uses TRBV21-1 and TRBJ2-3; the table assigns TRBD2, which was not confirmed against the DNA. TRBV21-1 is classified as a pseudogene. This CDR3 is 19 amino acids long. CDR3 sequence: CASSAGQGSSGGASDTQYF. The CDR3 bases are TGTGCCAGCAGCGCTGGACAGGGCTCGAGCGGGGGGGCGTCAGATACGCAGTATTTT.

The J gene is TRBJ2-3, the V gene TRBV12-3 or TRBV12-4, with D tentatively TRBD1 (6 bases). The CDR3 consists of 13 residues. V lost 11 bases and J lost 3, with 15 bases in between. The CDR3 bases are TGTGCCTGTGCGCTGGGGGCGACAGATACGCAGTATTTT. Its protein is CACALGATDTQYF.

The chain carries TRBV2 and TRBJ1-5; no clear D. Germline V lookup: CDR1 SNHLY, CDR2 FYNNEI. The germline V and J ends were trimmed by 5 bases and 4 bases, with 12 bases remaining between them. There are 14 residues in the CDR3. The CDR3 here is CASSTPRGNQPQHF. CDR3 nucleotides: TGTGCCAGCAGTACACCTCGGGGAAATCAGCCCCAGCATTTT.

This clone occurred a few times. The CDR3 protein is CASSPDRGEQPQHF. The CDR3 DNA sequence: TGCGCCAGCAGCCCGGACAGGGGAGAGCAGCCCCAGCATTTT. The chain couples TRBV5-1 to TRBJ1-5; 9 bases line up with TRBD1. This CDR3 comprises 14 residues. The germline gives CDR1 SGHRS, CDR2 YFSETQ. J lost 7 bases, V lost 4 bases, and 6 bases had no gene match.

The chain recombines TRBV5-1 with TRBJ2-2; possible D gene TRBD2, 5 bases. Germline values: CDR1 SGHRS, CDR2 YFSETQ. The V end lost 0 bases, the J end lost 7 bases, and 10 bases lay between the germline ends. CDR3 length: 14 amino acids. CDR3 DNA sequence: TGCGCCAGCAGCTTGGCCCCCGGGGTCGGGGAGCTGTTTTTT. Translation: CASSLAPGVGELFF.

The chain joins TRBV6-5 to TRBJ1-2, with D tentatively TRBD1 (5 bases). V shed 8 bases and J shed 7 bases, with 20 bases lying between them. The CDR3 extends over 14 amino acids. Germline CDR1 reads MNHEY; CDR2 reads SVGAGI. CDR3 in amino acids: CASANTGEYFGYTF. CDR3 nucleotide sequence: TGTGCCAGCGCAAACACAGGAGAATACTTTGGCTACACCTTC.

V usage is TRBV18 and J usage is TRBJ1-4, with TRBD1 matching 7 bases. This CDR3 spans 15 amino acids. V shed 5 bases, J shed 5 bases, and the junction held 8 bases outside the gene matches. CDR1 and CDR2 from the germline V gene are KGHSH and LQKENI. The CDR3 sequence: CASSKDGTVNEKLFF. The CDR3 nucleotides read TGTGCCAGCTCAAAGGATGGGACAGTGAATGAAAAACTGTTTTTT. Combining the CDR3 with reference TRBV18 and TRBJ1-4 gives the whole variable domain NAGVMQNPRHLVRRRGQEARLRCSPMKGHSHVYWYRQLPEEGLKFMVYLQKENIIDESGMPKERFSAEFPKEGPSILRIQQVVRGDSAAYFCASSKDGTVNEKLFFGSGTQLSVL.

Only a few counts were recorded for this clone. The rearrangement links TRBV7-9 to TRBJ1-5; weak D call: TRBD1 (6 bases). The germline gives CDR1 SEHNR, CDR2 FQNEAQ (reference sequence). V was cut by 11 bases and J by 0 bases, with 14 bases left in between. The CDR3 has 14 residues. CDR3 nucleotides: TGTGCCGGGCAGACAGGTGATAGCAATCAGCCCCAGCATTTT. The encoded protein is CAGQTGDSNQPQHF.

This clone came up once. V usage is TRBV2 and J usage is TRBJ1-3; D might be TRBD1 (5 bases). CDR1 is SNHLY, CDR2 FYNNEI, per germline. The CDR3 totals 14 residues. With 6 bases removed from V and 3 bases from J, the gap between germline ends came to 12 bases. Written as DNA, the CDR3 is TGTGCCAGCAGCCTCAGGGATTTTGGAAACACCATATATTTT. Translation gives CASSLRDFGNTIYF.